These 16 T cell receptor beta chains share one sample of origin, sequenced in a study of T cell responses to AZD1222 COVID-19 vaccine. The repertoire was sequenced with immunoSEQ multiplex PCR; TCRdb's copy has only in-frame clones and lacks some. Here the sample spans more than 150,000 clones, roughly 94% being singletons. Sequenced material: peripheral blood, taken on day 0 of AZD1222 vaccination. These receptors were taken from an adult in good health.

The chain carries TRBV28 and TRBJ2-6, with D maybe TRBD2 (6 bases). Trimming shortened V by 5 bases and J by 5 bases, and 22 bases separated the two germline ends. This CDR3 comprises 18 residues. The germline V gene has CDR1 MDHEN and CDR2 SYDVKM. For the CDR3, the DNA is TGTGCCAGCAGTCAAACCGGGGACTGGGGTAGGAGGGCCAACGTCCTGACTTTC. This sequence encodes CASSQTGDWGRRANVLTF.

Regarding this clone: One junction end does not reproduce the germline sequence, and a read error may be involved. The chain employs TRBV20-1 and TRBJ2-1; TRBD2 aligns across 7 bases. The germline V gene encodes CDR1 DFQATT and CDR2 SNEGSKA (reference sequence). The CDR3 totals 9 residues. In nucleotides, the CDR3 is TGCAGAGTAGCGGGCCCCACGGTCTTC. This gives the protein CRVAGPTVF.

The chain links TRBV5-4 to TRBJ2-3; 7 positions match TRBD2. The trim removed 4 bases at V and 2 bases at J, leaving 13 bases unmatched. Germline assignment: CDR1 SGHNT and CDR2 YYREEE (reference sequence). CDR3 length equals 17 residues. Here the CDR3 reads CASSRDRGGRVTDTQYF. In DNA form, the CDR3 reads TGTGCCAGCAGCCGAGATAGAGGAGGGAGGGTCACAGATACGCAGTATTTT.

A few counts support this clone. The chain has TRBV4-1 and TRBJ1-2; 7 nucleotides align to TRBD1. V lost 3 bases, J lost 0 bases, and 4 bases stayed unmatched. CDR1 and CDR2 (germline): MGHRA, YSYEKL. The CDR3 consists of 15 residues. The CDR3 coding sequence is TGCGCCAGCAGCCACCGGGACAGCCCTAACTATGGCTACACCTTC. This codes for CASSHRDSPNYGYTF.

This chain links TRBV24-1 with TRBJ2-1; weak D call: TRBD1 (5 bases). Germline assignment: CDR1 KGHDR and CDR2 SFDVKD. V gave up 4 bases and J gave up 0 bases, with 12 bases separating them. The CDR3 covers 16 residues. The CDR3 protein is CATSESGRYSYNEQFF. CDR3 in DNA: TGTGCCACCAGTGAATCAGGGCGCTACTCCTACAATGAGCAGTTCTTC.

This sequence joins TRBV19 and TRBJ1-5; 8 bases map to TRBD1. This CDR3 contains 17 residues. V shed 7 bases and J 4 bases; nucleotides not matched to a gene: 15. The V gene's germline CDR1 is LNHDA and CDR2 SQIVND (reference sequence). Here the CDR3 DNA reads TGTGCCAGTATTCACCTTTCCCGACAGGGGCCGAATCAGCCCCAGCATTTT. Translating gives CASIHLSRQGPNQPQHF.

The V gene is TRBV9, the J gene TRBJ1-2, with 7 bases lining up with TRBD1. CDR3 length: 14 residues. The ends lost 4 bases at V and 4 bases at J; junction bases unmatched: 7. Looked up from germline, CDR1 is SGDLS and CDR2 is YYNGEE. The CDR3 sequence: CASSSGGDFYGYTF. The CDR3 coding sequence is TGTGCCAGCAGCTCAGGGGGTGACTTCTATGGCTACACCTTC.

The J gene is TRBJ1-1, the V gene TRBV29-1; no clear D. V was shortened by 6 bases and J by 5 bases, with 13 bases between the two germline ends. Germline CDR1 and CDR2: SQVTM and ANQGSEA. This CDR3 region has 12 residues. The CDR3 sequence is CSVWTSGTEAFF. Here the CDR3 DNA reads TGCAGCGTCTGGACCTCCGGAACTGAAGCTTTCTTT. Variable domain in full (rest from reference TRBV29-1 and TRBJ1-1): SAVISQKPSRDICQRGTSLTIQCQVDSQVTMMFWYRQQPGQSLTLIATANQGSEATYESGFVIDKFPISRPNLTFSTLTVSNMSPEDSSIYLCSVWTSGTEAFFGQGTRLTVV.

Regarding this clone: This sample also contains other DNA sequences that code for the same CDR3. The chain uses TRBV3-1 (or the pseudogene TRBV3-2) and TRBJ1-6, with D maybe TRBD1 (5 bases). V gave up 4 bases and J gave up 10 bases, with 11 bases separating them. In germline, CDR1 is LGHDT, CDR2 YNNKEL (reference sequence). This CDR3 region has 13 residues. The CDR3 DNA reads as TGTGCCAGCAGCCCGGGACCGGGATCACCCCTCCACTTT. This sequence encodes CASSPGPGSPLHF.

The chain recombines TRBV18 with TRBJ2-2; perhaps TRBD1 as D (7 bases). This CDR3 contains 15 residues. Trimming pared 5 bases from V and 6 bases from J, leaving 16 bases between. Germline lookup yields CDR1 KGHSH and CDR2 LQKENI. CDR3 bases: TGTGCCAGCTCAGCCCTAGGAGGGGGCTCCGGGGAGCTGTTTTTT. Translated, it gives CASSALGGGSGELFF.

The CDR3 reads CASRTRLAGGQSGFF. The CDR3 DNA is TGTGCCAGCAGGACAAGACTAGCGGGAGGGCAGAGCGGGTTCTTC. The chain carries TRBV6-5 and TRBJ2-1; 14 bases align to TRBD2. The V segment lost 6 bases and the J segment 15 bases; nucleotides outside the gene matches: 13. The CDR3 spans 15 residues. CDR1 and CDR2 from the germline V gene are MNHEY and SVGAGI.

The gene calls are TRBV10-1 and TRBJ2-3; 9 positions agree with TRBD2. Germline V CDR1 and CDR2: WNHNN, SYGVQD (reference sequence). CDR3 length: 16 amino acids. V shed 0 bases and J 7 bases; nucleotides not matched to a gene: 8. The CDR3: CASSESDLAGTNTQYF. For the CDR3, the DNA is TGCGCCAGCAGTGAGTCGGACCTAGCGGGAACGAATACGCAGTATTTT.

The chain employs TRBV9 and TRBJ2-7; 8 bases align to TRBD2. The CDR3 consists of 14 residues. Per germline, CDR1 SGDLS and CDR2 YYNGEE. Trimming took 4 bases from V and 2 from J; bases not matched to a gene: 5. CDR3 in amino acids: CASSPGGEAYEQYF. As DNA, the CDR3 is TGTGCCAGCAGCCCCGGGGGGGAAGCCTACGAGCAGTACTTC.

This clone was picked up a small number of times. The V call is TRBV3-1 (or the pseudogene TRBV3-2), the J call TRBJ1-3, with D unresolved. The CDR3 sequence is 16 residues long. The V end lost 0 bases, the J end lost 2 bases, and 11 bases lay between the germline ends. CDR1 is LGHDT, CDR2 YNNKEL, per germline (reference sequence). The CDR3 DNA reads TGTGCCAGCAGCCAAGATACTACAGCAACTGGAAACACCATATATTTT. Translated: CASSQDTTATGNTIYF.

The genes are TRBV19 and TRBJ1-5; a possible D gene is TRBD1 (5 bases). The V end lost 7 bases, the J end lost 4 bases, and 11 bases lay between the germline ends. Germline V CDR1 and CDR2: LNHDA, SQIVND (reference sequence). This CDR3 contains 13 residues. The CDR3 sequence: CASKRSGNQPQHF. DNA of the CDR3: TGTGCCAGTAAAAGATCAGGGAATCAGCCCCAGCATTTT.

The rearrangement joins TRBV28 to TRBJ1-5; TRBD1 matches at 9 bases. The germline V gene has CDR1 MDHEN and CDR2 SYDVKM. This CDR3 is built from 14 residues. Losses at the gene ends were 6 bases for V and 3 bases for J; bases not matched to a gene: 3. DNA of the CDR3: TGTGCCAGCAGCGGACAGGGGATCAATCAGCCCCAGCATTTT. Amino acid sequence: CASSGQGINQPQHF. Drawing the rest from reference TRBV28 and TRBJ1-5, the complete variable domain is DVKVTQSSRYLVKRTGEKVFLECVQDMDHENMFWYRQDPGLGLRLIYFSYDVKMKEKGDIPEGYSVSREKKERFSLILESASTNQTSMYLCASSGQGINQPQHFGDGTRLSIL.